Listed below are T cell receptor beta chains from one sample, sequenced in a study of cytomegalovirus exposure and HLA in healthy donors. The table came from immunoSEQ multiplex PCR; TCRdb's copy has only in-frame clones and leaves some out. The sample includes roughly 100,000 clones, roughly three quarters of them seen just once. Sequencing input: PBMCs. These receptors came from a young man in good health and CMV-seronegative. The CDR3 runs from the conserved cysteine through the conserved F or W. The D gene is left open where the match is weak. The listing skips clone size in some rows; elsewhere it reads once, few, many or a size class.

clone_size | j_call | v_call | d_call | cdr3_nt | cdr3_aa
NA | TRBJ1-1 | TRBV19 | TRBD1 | TGTGCCAGTAGGCAGGGGGCAGTGAACACTGAAGCTTTCTTT | CASRQGAVNTEAFF
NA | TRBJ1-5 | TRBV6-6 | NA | TGTGCCAGCAGCCCAGGACAGACAAATAGCAATCAGCCCCAGCATTTT | CASSPGQTNSNQPQHF
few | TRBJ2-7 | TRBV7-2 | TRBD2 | TGTGCCAGCAGCTCAGGACTAGCGGAAACCTACGAGCAGTACTTC | CASSSGLAETYEQYF
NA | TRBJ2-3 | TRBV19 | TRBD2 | TGTGCCAGTAGTATAAGAGTAGCGGGAGGAACAGATACGCAGTATTTT | CASSIRVAGGTDTQYF
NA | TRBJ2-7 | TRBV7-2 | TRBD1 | TGTGCCAGCAGTCGATCAAACAGGGGGCGCGGCGAGCAGTACTTC | CASSRSNRGRGEQYF
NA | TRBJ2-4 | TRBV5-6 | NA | TGTGCCAGCAGCTCGTGGGACAAAGCCAAAAACATTCAGTACTTC | CASSSWDKAKNIQYF
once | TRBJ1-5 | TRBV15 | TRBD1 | TGTGCCACCAGCTCCCGGGACAGGTTCAATCAGCCCCAGCATTTT | CATSSRDRFNQPQHF
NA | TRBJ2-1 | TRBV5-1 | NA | TGCGCCAGCAAAAACTCGGGAGAAACCTACAATGAGCAGTTCTTC | CASKNSGETYNEQFF
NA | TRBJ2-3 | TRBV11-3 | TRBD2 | TGTGCCAGCAGCTTAGGGACTAGCGAAGCCACAGATACGCAGTATTTT | CASSLGTSEATDTQYF
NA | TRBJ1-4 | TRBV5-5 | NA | TGTGCCAGCAGCCCGAGGGTTGCAACTAATGAAAAACTGTTTTTT | CASSPRVATNEKLFF
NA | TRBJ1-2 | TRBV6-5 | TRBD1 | TGTGCCAGCATCAAAGGCGGGACAGGGACTGGCTACACCTTC | CASIKGGTGTGYTF
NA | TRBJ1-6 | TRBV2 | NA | TGTGCCAGCAGTGGTCCGGGGAGCTCCTATAATTCACCCCTCCACTTT | CASSGPGSSYNSPLHF
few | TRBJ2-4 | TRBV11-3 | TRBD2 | TGTGCCAGCAGCTTAAGACTAGCGGGATTAGCCAAAAACAGTCAGTACTTC | CASSLRLAGLAKNSQYF
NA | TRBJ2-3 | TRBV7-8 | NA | TGTGCCAGCAGCGCCCTAGGGGCAGATACGCAGTATTTT | CASSALGADTQYF
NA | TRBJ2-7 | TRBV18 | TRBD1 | TGTGCCAGCTTATCTGGACAGGGGGCAGGTGAGCAGTACTTC | CASLSGQGAGEQYF
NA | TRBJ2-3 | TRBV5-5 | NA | TGTGCCAGCAGCTTGCGTCCAGATACGCAGTATTTT | CASSLRPDTQYF
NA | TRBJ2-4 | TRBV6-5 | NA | TGTGCCAGCAGTCCCCTTCAGAAGGGGAACATTCAGTACTTC | CASSPLQKGNIQYF
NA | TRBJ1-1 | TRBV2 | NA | TGTGCCATAGAAGTTGAGGTGAACACTGAAGCTTTCTTT | CAIEVEVNTEAFF
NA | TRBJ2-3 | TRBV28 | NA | TGTGCCAGCAGTTTCCGGCGGGTCCGCCTCGTTAAGAACACAGATACGCAGTATTTT | CASSFRRVRLVKNTDTQYF
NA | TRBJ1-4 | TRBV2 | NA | TGTGCCAGCAGTGAATCTGAGTGGACAGAGGGTGAAAAACTGTTTTTT | CASSESEWTEGEKLFF
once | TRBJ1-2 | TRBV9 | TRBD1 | TGTGCCAGCAGCGTAGTGACAGGGGGCGCTGAAGGCTACACCTTC | CASSVVTGGAEGYTF
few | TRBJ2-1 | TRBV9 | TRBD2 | TGTGCCAGCAGCACAGCTGTTACTAGCGGAATCGAGCAGTTCTTC | CASSTAVTSGIEQFF
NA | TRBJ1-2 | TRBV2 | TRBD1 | TGTGCCAGCAGTGTAGAGACAGGGGTAGTGGGCTACACCTTC | CASSVETGVVGYTF
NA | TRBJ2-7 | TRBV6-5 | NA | TGTGCCAGCAGTTACTCAGTACTACTACCGTTCTACGAGCAGTACTTC | CASSYSVLLPFYEQYF
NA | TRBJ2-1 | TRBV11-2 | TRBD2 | TGTGCCAGCAGCTTAAGCGGGAGCTACAATGAGCAGTTCTTC | CASSLSGSYNEQFF
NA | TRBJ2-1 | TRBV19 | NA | TGTGCCAGTAGTATAGAGAACGGAGGGGCCAGCTCCTACAATGAGCAGTTCTTC | CASSIENGGASSYNEQFF
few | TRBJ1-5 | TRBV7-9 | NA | TGTGCCAGCAGCTTAGGTGGGGAGCCTCGGCCCCAGCATTTT | CASSLGGEPRPQHF
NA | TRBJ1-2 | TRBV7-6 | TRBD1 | TGTGCCAGCAGCGACAGGGGAAGAGATGGCTACACCTTC | CASSDRGRDGYTF
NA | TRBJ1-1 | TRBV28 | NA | TGTGCCAGCACTCTCGACACCGACACTGAAGCTTTCTTT | CASTLDTDTEAFF
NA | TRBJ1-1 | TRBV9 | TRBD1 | TGTGCCAGCAGCTTAGAGGGACAGGGCGGGACTGAAGCTTTCTTT | CASSLEGQGGTEAFF
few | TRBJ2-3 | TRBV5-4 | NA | TGTGCCAGCAGCGTGGGGCTCCCCGGAGGTACAGATACGCAGTATTTT | CASSVGLPGGTDTQYF
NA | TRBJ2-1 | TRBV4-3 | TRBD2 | TGCGCCAGCAGCCCACGAGGGACTAGCGGGATAAATGAGCAGTTCTTC | CASSPRGTSGINEQFF
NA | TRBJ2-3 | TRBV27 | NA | TGTGCCAGCAGGCGGGACCCCCGCACAGATACGCAGTATTTT | CASRRDPRTDTQYF
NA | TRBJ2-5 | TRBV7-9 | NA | TGTGCCAGCAGCTTAGAGCCGGGGGAGACCCAGTACTTC | CASSLEPGETQYF
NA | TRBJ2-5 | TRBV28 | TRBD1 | TGTGCCAGCAGTTTAATCGACAGGGCGGAGACCCAGTACTTC | CASSLIDRAETQYF
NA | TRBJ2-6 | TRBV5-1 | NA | TGCGCCAGCAGCTTGGCTGGCAGCTCTGGGGCCAACGTCCTGACTTTC | CASSLAGSSGANVLTF
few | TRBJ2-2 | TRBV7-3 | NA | TGTGCCAGCAGCTTAACTGGGGACTCACGCACCGGGGAGCTGTTTTTT | CASSLTGDSRTGELFF
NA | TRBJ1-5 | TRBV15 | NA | TGTGCCACCAGCAGTACCCGGGAATATAGCAATCAGCCCCAGCATTTT | CATSSTREYSNQPQHF
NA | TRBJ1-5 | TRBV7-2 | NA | TGTGCCAGCAGCTTTGGGGCTAATCAGCCCCAGCATTTT | CASSFGANQPQHF
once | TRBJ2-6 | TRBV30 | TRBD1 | TGTGCCTGGACCCACGCCGGGACAGGGGAGTCTGGGGCCAACGGCCTGACTTTC | CAWTHAGTGESGANGLTF
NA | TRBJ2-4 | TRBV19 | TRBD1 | TGTGCCAGTAGTAACGACAGGGGTGGGGGGTTGGCCAAAAACATTCAGTACTTC | CASSNDRGGGLAKNIQYF
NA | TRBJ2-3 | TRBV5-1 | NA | TGCGCCAGCAGCTTGGCTGGCTCAGATACGCAGTATTTT | CASSLAGSDTQYF
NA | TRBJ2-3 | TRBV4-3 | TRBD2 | TGCGCCAGCAGCAGGGGGAGGGCTAGCGGGAGGGCTAGGACAGATACGCAGTATTTT | CASSRGRASGRARTDTQYF
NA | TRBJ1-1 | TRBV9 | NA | TGTGCCAGCAGCTCAAGAGGGAACACGAACACTGAAGCTTTCTTT | CASSSRGNTNTEAFF